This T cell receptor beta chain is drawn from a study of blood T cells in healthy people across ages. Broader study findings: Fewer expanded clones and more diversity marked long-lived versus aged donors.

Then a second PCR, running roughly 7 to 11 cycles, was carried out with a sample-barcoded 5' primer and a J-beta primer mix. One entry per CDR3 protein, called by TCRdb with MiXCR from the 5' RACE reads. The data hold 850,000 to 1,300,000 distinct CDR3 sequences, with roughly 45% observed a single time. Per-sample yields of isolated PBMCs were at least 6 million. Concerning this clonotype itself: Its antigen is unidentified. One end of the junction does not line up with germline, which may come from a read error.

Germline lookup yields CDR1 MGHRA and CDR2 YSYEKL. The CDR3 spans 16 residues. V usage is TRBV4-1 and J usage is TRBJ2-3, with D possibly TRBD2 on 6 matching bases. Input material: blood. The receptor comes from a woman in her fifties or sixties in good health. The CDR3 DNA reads TGCGCCAGCAACCAAGGCGCGGGACGAAACACAGATACGCAGTATTTT. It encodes CASNQGAGRNTDTQYF.